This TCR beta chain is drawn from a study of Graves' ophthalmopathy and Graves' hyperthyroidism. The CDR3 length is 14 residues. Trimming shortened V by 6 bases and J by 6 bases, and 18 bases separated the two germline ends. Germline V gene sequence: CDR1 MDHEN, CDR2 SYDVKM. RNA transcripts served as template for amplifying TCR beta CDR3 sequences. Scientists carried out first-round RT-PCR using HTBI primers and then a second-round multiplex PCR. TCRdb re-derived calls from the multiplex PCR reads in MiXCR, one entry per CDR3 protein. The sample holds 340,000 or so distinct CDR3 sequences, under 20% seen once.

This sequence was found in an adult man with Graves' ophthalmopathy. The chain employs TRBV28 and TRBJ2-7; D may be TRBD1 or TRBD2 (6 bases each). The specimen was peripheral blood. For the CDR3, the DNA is TGTGCCAGCAGCCTCGGGGGCTTGGCTCTCGAGCAGTACTTC. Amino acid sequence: CASSLGGLALEQYF.